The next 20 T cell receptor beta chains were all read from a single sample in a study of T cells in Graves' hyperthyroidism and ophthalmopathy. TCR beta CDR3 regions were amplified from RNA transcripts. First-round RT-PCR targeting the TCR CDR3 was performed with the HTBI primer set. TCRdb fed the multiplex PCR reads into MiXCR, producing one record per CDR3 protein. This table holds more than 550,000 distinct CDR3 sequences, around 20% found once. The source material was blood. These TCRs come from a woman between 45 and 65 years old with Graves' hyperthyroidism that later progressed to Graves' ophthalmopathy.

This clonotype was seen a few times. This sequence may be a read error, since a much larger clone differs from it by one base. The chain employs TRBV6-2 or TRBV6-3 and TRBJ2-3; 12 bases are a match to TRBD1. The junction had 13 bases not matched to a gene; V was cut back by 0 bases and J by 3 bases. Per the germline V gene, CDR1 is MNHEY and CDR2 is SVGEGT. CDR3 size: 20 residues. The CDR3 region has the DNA TGTGCCAGCAGTTACTCGACTTACGGCGGGACAGGGGGCGGAACAGATACGCAGTATTTT. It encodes CASSYSTYGGTGGGTDTQYF.

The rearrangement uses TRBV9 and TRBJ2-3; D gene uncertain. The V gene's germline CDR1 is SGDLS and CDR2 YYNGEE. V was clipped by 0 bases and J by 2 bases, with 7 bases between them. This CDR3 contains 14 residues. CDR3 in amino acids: CASSVVLTTDTQYF. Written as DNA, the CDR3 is TGTGCCAGCAGCGTAGTCCTCACCACAGATACGCAGTATTTT.

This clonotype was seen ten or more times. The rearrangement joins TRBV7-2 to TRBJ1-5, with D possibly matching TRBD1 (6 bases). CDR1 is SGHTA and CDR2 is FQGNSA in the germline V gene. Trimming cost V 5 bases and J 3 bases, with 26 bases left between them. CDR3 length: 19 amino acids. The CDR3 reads CASSTQSGGASTINQPQHF. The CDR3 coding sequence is TGTGCCAGCAGCACCCAATCTGGGGGCGCGTCAACAATCAATCAGCCCCAGCATTTT.

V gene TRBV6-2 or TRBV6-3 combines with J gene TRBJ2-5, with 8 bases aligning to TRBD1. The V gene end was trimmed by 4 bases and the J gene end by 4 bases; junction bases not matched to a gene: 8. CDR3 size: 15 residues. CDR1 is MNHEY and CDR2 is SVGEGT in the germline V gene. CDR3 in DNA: TGTGCCAGCAGTTCACACCGGACAGGGAGAGAGACCCAGTACTTC. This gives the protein CASSSHRTGRETQYF.

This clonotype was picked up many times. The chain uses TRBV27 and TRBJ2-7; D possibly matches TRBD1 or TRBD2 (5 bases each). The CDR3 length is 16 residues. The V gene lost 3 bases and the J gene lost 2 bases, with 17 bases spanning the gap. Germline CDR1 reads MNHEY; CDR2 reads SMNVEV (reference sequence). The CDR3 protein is CASSFGGPFTPYEQYF. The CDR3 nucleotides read TGTGCCAGCAGTTTTGGGGGACCCTTTACCCCCTACGAGCAGTACTTC.

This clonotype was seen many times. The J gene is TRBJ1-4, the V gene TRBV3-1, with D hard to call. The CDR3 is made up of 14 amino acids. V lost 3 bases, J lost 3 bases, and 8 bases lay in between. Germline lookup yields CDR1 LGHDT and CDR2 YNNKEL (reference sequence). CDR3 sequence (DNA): TGTGCCAGCAGCCAGGGGTTTTCTAATGAAAAACTGTTTTTT. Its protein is CASSQGFSNEKLFF.

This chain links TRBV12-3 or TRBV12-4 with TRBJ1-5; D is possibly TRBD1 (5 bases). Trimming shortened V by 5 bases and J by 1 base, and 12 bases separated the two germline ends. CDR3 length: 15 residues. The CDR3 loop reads CASSTRVSSNQPQHF. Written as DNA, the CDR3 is TGTGCCAGCAGTACCAGGGTCTCAAGCAATCAGCCCCAGCATTTT.

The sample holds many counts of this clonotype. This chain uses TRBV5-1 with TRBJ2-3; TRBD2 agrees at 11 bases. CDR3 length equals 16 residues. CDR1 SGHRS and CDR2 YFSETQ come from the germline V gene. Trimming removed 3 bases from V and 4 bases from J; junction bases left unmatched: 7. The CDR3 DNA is TGCGCCAGCAGCTCATTAGCGGGGGGGCCGGCAGATACGCAGTATTTT. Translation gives CASSSLAGGPADTQYF.

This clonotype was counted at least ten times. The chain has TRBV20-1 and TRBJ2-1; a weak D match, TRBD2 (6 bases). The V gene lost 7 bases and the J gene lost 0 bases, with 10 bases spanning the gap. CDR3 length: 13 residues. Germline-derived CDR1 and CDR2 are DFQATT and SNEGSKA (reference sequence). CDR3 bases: TGCAGTGAGGGAGGACTCTCCTACAATGAGCAGTTCTTC. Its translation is CSEGGLSYNEQFF.

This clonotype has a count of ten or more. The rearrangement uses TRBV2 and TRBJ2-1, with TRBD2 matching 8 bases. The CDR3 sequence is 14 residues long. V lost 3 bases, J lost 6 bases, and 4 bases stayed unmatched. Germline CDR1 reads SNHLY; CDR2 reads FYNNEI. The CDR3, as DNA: TGTGCCAGCAGTGAGAAGCGGGGGCCCAATGAGCAGTTCTTC. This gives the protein CASSEKRGPNEQFF.

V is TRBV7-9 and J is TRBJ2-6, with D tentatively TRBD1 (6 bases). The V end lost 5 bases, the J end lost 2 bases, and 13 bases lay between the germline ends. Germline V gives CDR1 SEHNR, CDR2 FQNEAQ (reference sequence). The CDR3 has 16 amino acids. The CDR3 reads CASSEVGGTGANVLTF. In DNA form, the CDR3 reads TGTGCCAGCAGCGAGGTAGGGGGAACTGGGGCCAACGTCCTGACTTTC. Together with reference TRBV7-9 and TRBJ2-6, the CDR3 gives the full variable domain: DTGVSQNPRHKITKRGQNVTFRCDPISEHNRLYWYRQTLGQGPEFLTYFQNEAQLEKSRLLSDRFSAERPKGSFSTLEIQRTEQGDSAMYLCASSEVGGTGANVLTFGAGSRLTVL.

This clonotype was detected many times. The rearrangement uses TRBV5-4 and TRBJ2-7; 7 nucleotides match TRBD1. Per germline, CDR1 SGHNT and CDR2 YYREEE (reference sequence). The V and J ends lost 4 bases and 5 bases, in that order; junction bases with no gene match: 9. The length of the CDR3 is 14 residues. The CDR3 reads CASSPGDRSHEQYF. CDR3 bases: TGTGCCAGCAGCCCTGGGGACAGATCCCACGAGCAGTACTTC. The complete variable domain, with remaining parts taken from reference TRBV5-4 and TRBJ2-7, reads ETGVTQSPTHLIKTRGQQVTLRCSSQSGHNTVSWYQQALGQGPQFIFQYYREEENGRGNFPPRFSGLQFPNYSSELNVNALELDDSALYLCASSPGDRSHEQYFGPGTRLTVT.

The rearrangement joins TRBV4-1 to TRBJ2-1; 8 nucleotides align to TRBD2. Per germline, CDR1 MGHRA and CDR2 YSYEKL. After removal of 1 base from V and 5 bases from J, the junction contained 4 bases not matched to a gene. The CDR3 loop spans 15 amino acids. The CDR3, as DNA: TGCGCCAGCAGCCAAGGGTTAGCGGGGCACAATGAGCAGTTCTTC. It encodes CASSQGLAGHNEQFF.

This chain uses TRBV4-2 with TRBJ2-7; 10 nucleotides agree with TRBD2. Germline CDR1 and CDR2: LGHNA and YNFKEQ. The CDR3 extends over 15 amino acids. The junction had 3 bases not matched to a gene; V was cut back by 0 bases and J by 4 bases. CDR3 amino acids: CASSQDTSGEYEQYF. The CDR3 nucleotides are TGTGCCAGCAGCCAAGATACTAGCGGGGAGTACGAGCAGTACTTC.

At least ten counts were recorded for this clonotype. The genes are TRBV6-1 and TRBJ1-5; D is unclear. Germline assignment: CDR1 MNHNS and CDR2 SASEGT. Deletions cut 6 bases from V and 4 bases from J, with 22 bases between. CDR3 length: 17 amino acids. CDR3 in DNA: TGTGCCAGCAGAGAAACCCTGTCTGCAGCCGATAATCAGCCCCAGCATTTT. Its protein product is CASRETLSAADNQPQHF.

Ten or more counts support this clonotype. The CDR3 reads CSVPGLGTDTQYF. The CDR3 DNA reads TGCAGTGTTCCGGGACTAGGCACAGATACGCAGTATTTT. The V gene is TRBV20-1, the J gene TRBJ2-3; 8 positions agree with TRBD2. V was clipped by 7 bases and J by 1 base; unmatched bases: 4. CDR1 DFQATT and CDR2 SNEGSKA come from the germline V gene (reference sequence). The CDR3 is 13 residues long.

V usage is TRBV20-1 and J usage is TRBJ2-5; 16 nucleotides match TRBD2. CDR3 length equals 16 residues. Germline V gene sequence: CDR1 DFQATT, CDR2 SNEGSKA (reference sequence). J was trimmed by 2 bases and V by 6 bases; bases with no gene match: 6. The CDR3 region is CSAPKGLAGGQETQYF. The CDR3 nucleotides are TGCAGTGCCCCAAAGGGACTAGCGGGGGGGCAAGAGACCCAGTACTTC.

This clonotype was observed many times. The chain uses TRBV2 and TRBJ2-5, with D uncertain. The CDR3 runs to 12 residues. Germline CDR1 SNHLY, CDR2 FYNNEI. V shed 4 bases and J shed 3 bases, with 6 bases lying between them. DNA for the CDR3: TGTGCCAGCAGTGGACGCGAAGAGACCCAGTACTTC. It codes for CASSGREETQYF. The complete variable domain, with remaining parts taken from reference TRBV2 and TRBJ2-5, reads EPEVTQTPSHQVTQMGQEVILRCVPISNHLYFYWYRQILGQKVEFLVSFYNNEISEKSEIFDDQFSVERPDGSNFTLKIRSTKLEDSAMYFCASSGREETQYFGPGTRLLVL.

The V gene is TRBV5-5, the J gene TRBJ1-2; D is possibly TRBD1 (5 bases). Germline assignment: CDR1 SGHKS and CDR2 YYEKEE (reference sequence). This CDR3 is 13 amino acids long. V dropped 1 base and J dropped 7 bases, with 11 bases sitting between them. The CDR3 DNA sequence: TGTGCCAGCAGCTTGCAGGGAATCGGTGGCTACACCTTC. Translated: CASSLQGIGGYTF.

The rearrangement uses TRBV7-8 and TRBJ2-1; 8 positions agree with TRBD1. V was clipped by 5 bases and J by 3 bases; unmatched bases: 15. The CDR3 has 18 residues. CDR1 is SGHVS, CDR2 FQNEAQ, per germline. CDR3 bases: TGTGCCAGCAGCAAATTTACTCGACAGGGGAGGAACTACAATGAGCAGTTCTTC. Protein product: CASSKFTRQGRNYNEQFF.